This T cell receptor (beta chain) was identified in a study of T-cell memory formation after mild COVID-19. Study details: The two donors had largely donor-specific TCR clusters.

This CDR3 region has 16 residues. V lost 1 base and J lost 4; bases outside the gene matches: 7. The study's findings and limits: CD4+ clones that contracted lay mainly in CM and EM; CD8+ ones lay in EMRA. Cross-reactive memory apparently joined, as some responding clones appeared in pre-infection memory.

Constant-segment-primed 5'RACE gave TCR alpha and TCR beta cDNA libraries with sample barcodes and UMIs. TCRdb recomputed calls from the 5' RACE reads with MiXCR, one row per CDR3 protein. The sample lists 450,000 or so distinct CDR3 sequences, roughly 25% occurring once. A few counts support this clonotype. What it binds is not known. Sequenced sample: PBMCs or a T cell subset sorted from them (not recorded which). The receptor was isolated from an adult woman who had mild COVID-19 (a few samples of this study predate the infection). Cell type and time point are not known. This sequence joins TRBV12-3 or TRBV12-4 and TRBJ1-2, with 9 bases matching TRBD1. CDR3 region: CASSLDRGLFSYGYTF. CDR3 in DNA: TGTGCCAGCAGTTTAGACAGGGGGCTGTTCTCCTATGGCTACACCTTC.